This T cell receptor (beta chain) is drawn from a study of blood T cell repertoires in COVID-19. In the study overall: Acute and convalescent COVID-19 samples came from the United States, Italy and Spain. PBMCs, B-cell-depleted T cells, or T cells were the source of the cDNA or gDNA that made up the material.

Study processing details: Reference gene primer amplification in the assay estimated nucleated cell counts. Sequenced by immunoSEQ multiplex PCR; TCRdb stores in-frame clones only, minus some. D and trimming come from the DNA, and the V and J calls and clone size come from that table. The data contain about 200,000 clones, around nine tenths of them seen just once; the ten biggest clones take up about 4%. Germline V gene data show CDR1 as SGDLS and CDR2 as YYNGEE. Unmatched junction bases numbered 9, after V lost 1 base and J lost 1 base. The CDR3 length is 17 residues. In the 2 weeks before study entry, exposed participants met a COVID-19 case, which was PCR-confirmed or clinician-diagnosed.

The V call is TRBV9, the J call TRBJ1-1; 8 bases fit TRBD1. The TCR originated in a woman aged 25 to 39 who had been exposed to COVID-19. Material: PBMCs or T cells enriched from blood (not recorded which). CDR3 protein: CASSVSRRTGPNTEAFF. DNA for the CDR3: TGTGCCAGCAGCGTAAGTAGGAGGACAGGGCCGAACACTGAAGCTTTCTTT.